The 29 T cell receptor beta chains presented below share a single source sample, sequenced in a study of TIL therapy for anti-PD-1-resistant metastatic lung cancer (dated by TCRdb to the early 2020s). Using bias-controlled multiplex PCR with the immunoSEQ v3 hsTCRB kit, the TCR beta CDR3 regions were amplified from genomic DNA. TCRdb carries this immuneACCESS record with in-frame sequences only. Its versions omit some clonotypes, under half of them owing to an unresolved V gene in the studies checked, with the rest unexplained. The sample table records over 25,000 clones; 72% of these occur just once. Approximately 7.3% of the sample is taken by the ten largest. The meaning of the sample's time point label: pre-treatment sample, taken before nivolumab and TIL therapy. The baseline tumor samples, taken from the same resection that was used to grow TIL, were excised metastases, most often pleural nodules or supraclavicular lymph nodes.

The sample here was tumor tissue, taken at baseline. Source of these receptors: a person between 25 and 80 years old with non-small cell lung cancer.

This clone was seen more than once but under ten times. The V gene is TRBV11-3, the J gene TRBJ1-1; 9 bases map to TRBD1. CDR1 SGHNT and CDR2 YENEEA come from the germline V gene. The CDR3 runs to 15 residues. J was trimmed by 0 bases and V by 5 bases; bases with no gene match: 4. The CDR3 DNA sequence: TGTGCCAGCAGCGGGGACAGGGCCATGAACACTGAAGCTTTCTTT. Amino acids: CASSGDRAMNTEAFF.

The chain couples TRBV6-4 to TRBJ2-7, with D tentatively TRBD1 (6 bases). This CDR3 is built from 15 residues. V gave up 4 bases and J gave up 5 bases, with 18 bases separating them. From germline, CDR1 is MRHNA and CDR2 SNTAGT. CDR3 sequence reads: CASSGRQDGAHEQYF. DNA of the CDR3: TGTGCCAGCAGTGGAAGACAGGACGGCGCCCACGAGCAGTACTTC.

The rearrangement uses TRBV28 and TRBJ1-1; the D is unclear. Germline CDR1 is MDHEN and CDR2 is SYDVKM. There are 11 residues in the CDR3. V was pared by 3 bases and J by 7 bases, with 6 bases between. Written as DNA, the CDR3 is TGTGCCAGCAGTTTGCAAGATGAAGCTTTCTTT. Its translation is CASSLQDEAFF.

This clone is termed medium-sized (0.01 to 0.1%). The DNA of the CDR3 is TGTGCCAGCAGTGATCGGGACAGGGCTGCTTTCTTT. Its protein is CASSDRDRAAFF. V is TRBV6-1 and J is TRBJ1-1, with TRBD1 identical over 9 bases. The germline gives CDR1 MNHNS, CDR2 SASEGT. V was clipped by 3 bases and J by 11 bases; unmatched bases: 4. This CDR3 is 12 amino acids long.

The genes are TRBV7-2 and TRBJ2-6; no clear D. Germline lookup yields CDR1 SGHTA and CDR2 FQGNSA. Trimming took off 1 base at V and 0 bases at J, with 4 bases between the two ends. This CDR3 contains 15 residues. The DNA for the CDR3 is TGTGCCAGCAGCTTAGGTTCCTCTGGGGCCAACGTCCTGACTTTC. Amino acid sequence: CASSLGSSGANVLTF.

The chain joins TRBV6-5 to TRBJ2-2, with D possibly being TRBD1 (6 bases). Germline loops: CDR1 MNHEY, CDR2 SVGAGI. This CDR3 is built from 13 residues. With 7 bases removed from V and 7 bases from J, the gap between germline ends came to 13 bases. This CDR3 reads CASTSGEIGELFF. CDR3 DNA sequence: TGTGCCAGCACCTCAGGGGAAATCGGGGAGCTGTTTTTT.

The J gene is TRBJ2-1, the V gene TRBV12-5; D is possibly TRBD2 (5 bases). This CDR3 comprises 15 residues. CDR1 is LGHNT, CDR2 FRNRAP, per germline. The V gene lost 1 base and the J gene lost 3 bases, with 10 bases spanning the gap. The CDR3 spells CASGLGEGFYNEQFF. CDR3 nucleotide sequence: TGTGCTAGTGGTTTGGGAGAGGGATTCTACAATGAGCAGTTCTTC.

The chain employs TRBV25-1 and TRBJ2-5; the match to TRBD1 covers 7 bases. The J call may be mistaken, given a closer DNA end match to TRBJ2-7. CDR1 MGHDK and CDR2 SYGVNS come from the germline V gene. The length of the CDR3 is 14 residues. The DNA of the CDR3 is TGTGCCAGCAGTGAGGATGGCAGGGGGTACGAGCAGTACTTC. Translated, it gives CASSEDGRGYEQYF.

The V and J genes are TRBV11-2 and TRBJ1-2; 9 nucleotides match TRBD1. Germline CDR1 reads SGHAT; CDR2 reads FQNNGV. Trimming at V came to 2 bases and at J to 4 bases, leaving 8 bases not matched to a gene. This CDR3 is 16 amino acids long. The CDR3 reads CASSLSGTGSAYGYTF. DNA for the CDR3: TGTGCCAGCAGCTTATCTGGGACAGGGTCGGCCTATGGCTACACCTTC.

The chain carries TRBV4-1 and TRBJ2-7; D gene uncertain. The length of the CDR3 is 19 residues. With 1 base removed from V and 2 bases from J, the gap between germline ends came to 24 bases. Germline V gene sequence: CDR1 MGHRA, CDR2 YSYEKL. CDR3 loop: CASSQVTIFGSIKPYEQYF. The CDR3 region has the DNA TGCGCCAGCAGCCAAGTAACCATCTTCGGCAGCATTAAACCCTACGAGCAGTACTTC.

This clone was seen more than once but under ten times. J is TRBJ2-5 and V is TRBV18; D remains ambiguous. Germline loops: CDR1 KGHSH, CDR2 LQKENI. V lost 2 bases and J 1 base, leaving 5 bases between the germline ends. This CDR3 comprises 13 residues. This chain's CDR3 is CASSPVFQETQYF. The CDR3 DNA is TGTGCCAGCTCACCAGTATTCCAAGAGACCCAGTACTTC. The variable domain in full, with the rest retrieved from reference TRBV18 and TRBJ2-5, is NAGVMQNPRHLVRRRGQEARLRCSPMKGHSHVYWYRQLPEEGLKFMVYLQKENIIDESGMPKERFSAEFPKEGPSILRIQQVVRGDSAAYFCASSPVFQETQYFGPGTRLLVL.

V usage is TRBV7-9 and J usage is TRBJ2-3; TRBD2 is a possible D gene (5 bases). CDR3 length equals 12 residues. Trimming took off 4 bases at V and 10 bases at J, with 12 bases between the two ends. Germline V gene lookup returns CDR1 SEHNR and CDR2 FQNEAQ (reference sequence). The CDR3 coding sequence is TGTGCCAGCAGCTCGAGCGGAGTGGCGCAGTATTTT. This encodes CASSSSGVAQYF.

The CDR3 loop is CASSLRDRGNSPLHF. CDR3 sequence (DNA): TGTGCCAGCAGCTTAAGAGACAGGGGGAATTCACCCCTCCACTTT. The V call is TRBV7-8, the J call TRBJ1-6, with TRBD1 matching 9 bases. From germline, CDR1 is SGHVS and CDR2 FQNEAQ. V shed 2 bases and J 7 bases; nucleotides not matched to a gene: 3. The CDR3 contains 15 residues.

This chain connects TRBV7-2 to TRBJ1-5; no definite D call. This CDR3 comprises 13 residues. In germline, CDR1 is SGHTA, CDR2 FQGNSA. The germline V and J ends were trimmed by 3 bases and 8 bases, with 11 bases remaining between them. The CDR3 DNA reads as TGTGCCAGCAGCTTGTCTCTTGGGGAGCCCCAGCATTTT. As protein: CASSLSLGEPQHF.

The rearrangement joins TRBV30 to TRBJ1-4, with 10 nucleotides matching TRBD1. Germline CDR1 and CDR2: GTSNPN and SVGIG (reference sequence). V lost 2 bases to trimming and J lost 7 bases; unmatched junction nucleotides: 4. CDR3 length: 14 amino acids. The CDR3 here is CAWSSRDRGEKLFF. CDR3 coding DNA: TGTGCCTGGAGTTCCCGGGACAGGGGTGAAAAACTGTTTTTT.

This clone occurred a few times. The chain has TRBV5-4 and TRBJ2-1, with TRBD1 matching 8 bases. Germline V gene sequence: CDR1 SGHNT, CDR2 YYREEE (reference sequence). Trimming cost V 4 bases and J 4 bases; bases outside gene matches: 7. The CDR3 is 15 amino acids. The CDR3 loop is CASSTGQGQYNEQFF. In nucleotides, the CDR3 is TGTGCCAGCAGCACCGGACAGGGTCAGTACAATGAGCAGTTCTTC.

The V gene is TRBV5-6, the J gene TRBJ2-1; D not certain. CDR1 is SGHDT, CDR2 YYEEEE, per germline. Trimming removed 1 base at V and 1 base at J, with 15 bases between. This CDR3 comprises 17 residues. This CDR3 reads CASSLWVSISSYNEQFF. CDR3 sequence (DNA): TGTGCCAGCAGCTTGTGGGTCTCGATCTCGTCCTACAATGAGCAGTTCTTC.

This chain connects TRBV6-6 to TRBJ1-1; possible D gene TRBD1, 6 bases. The CDR3 is 13 residues long. From germline, CDR1 is MNHNY and CDR2 SVGAGI (reference sequence). Trimming cost V 0 bases and J 8 bases, with 10 bases left between them. This chain's CDR3 is CASSYSGRGEAFF. The CDR3 DNA follows: TGTGCCAGCAGTTACTCTGGAAGGGGGGAAGCTTTCTTT.

V and J are TRBV7-9 and TRBJ2-7; D not certain. Per the germline V gene, CDR1 is SEHNR and CDR2 is FQNEAQ (reference sequence). The CDR3 extends over 11 amino acids. V was cut by 5 bases and J by 1 base, with 3 bases left in between. CDR3 bases: TGTGCCAGCAGCCCTTCCTACGAGCAGTACTTC. Protein: CASSPSYEQYF.

J is TRBJ1-3 and V is TRBV2; D unresolved. Trimming took 1 base from V and 4 from J, leaving 11 bases between them. The CDR3 spans 15 residues. Germline CDR1 reads SNHLY; CDR2 reads FYNNEI. CDR3 in DNA: TGTGCCAGCAGTGAAGAAGGCTCACAGGGAAACACCATATATTTT. It translates to CASSEEGSQGNTIYF.

The chain carries TRBV6-1 and TRBJ1-1, with D tentatively TRBD1 (6 bases). Germline V gene data show CDR1 as MNHNS and CDR2 as SASEGT. V lost 7 bases and J lost 2, with 11 bases in between. CDR3 length equals 13 residues. The CDR3 sequence: CASTIRGNTEAFF. CDR3 DNA sequence: TGTGCCAGCACCATCAGGGGTAACACTGAAGCTTTCTTT.

The rearrangement links TRBV7-3 to TRBJ2-1; 8 bases match TRBD1. The germline V gene encodes CDR1 SGHTA and CDR2 FQGTGA. V was clipped by 0 bases and J by 7 bases; unmatched bases: 11. CDR3 length: 17 residues. CDR3 region: CASSLTSITGGGNEQFF. The CDR3 bases are TGTGCCAGCAGCTTAACGTCAATCACAGGGGGTGGGAATGAGCAGTTCTTC.

This clone counts as medium-sized. The chain has TRBV5-8 and TRBJ2-7; possibly TRBD1 for D (5 bases). Germline-derived CDR1 and CDR2 are SGHTS and YDEGEE. This CDR3 is 12 amino acids long. V dropped 4 bases and J dropped 10 bases, with 15 bases sitting between them. CDR3: CASSTHRYPQYF. In nucleotides, the CDR3 is TGTGCCAGCAGCACCCACAGGTACCCACAGTACTTC. Together with reference TRBV5-8 and TRBJ2-7, the CDR3 gives the full variable domain: EAGVTQSPTHLIKTRGQQATLRCSPISGHTSVYWYQQALGLGLQFLLWYDEGEERNRGNFPPRFSGRQFPNYSSELNVNALELEDSALYLCASSTHRYPQYFGPGTRLTVT.

The chain recombines TRBV5-1 with TRBJ2-5; 8 bases map to TRBD2. In germline, CDR1 is SGHRS, CDR2 YFSETQ. The CDR3 extends over 13 amino acids. J gave up 2 bases and V 7 bases, and 4 bases lay outside the gene matches. The CDR3 loop reads CASGGGPQETQYF. The CDR3 DNA sequence: TGCGCCAGCGGCGGGGGGCCTCAAGAGACCCAGTACTTC.

The genes are TRBV6-5 and TRBJ2-3; TRBD1 might be the D (5 bases). The germline gives CDR1 MNHEY, CDR2 SVGAGI. This CDR3 is built from 14 residues. V lost 7 bases and J 0 bases, leaving 11 bases between the germline ends. CDR3 protein: CASTPGASTDTQYF. The CDR3 coding sequence is TGTGCCAGCACTCCTGGGGCGAGCACAGATACGCAGTATTTT.

V usage is TRBV7-2 and J usage is TRBJ2-7; 7 nucleotides match TRBD1. Germline loops: CDR1 SGHTA, CDR2 FQGNSA. The CDR3 is made up of 14 amino acids. V gave up 5 bases and J gave up 5 bases; unmatched junction bases: 9. The CDR3 sequence is CASSRRQGGDEQYF. CDR3 coding DNA: TGTGCCAGCAGCCGCCGACAGGGTGGAGACGAGCAGTACTTC.

The V call is TRBV11-2, the J call TRBJ2-1; no clear D gene. The CDR3 spans 15 residues. Germline loops: CDR1 SGHAT, CDR2 FQNNGV. Deletions cut 5 bases from V and 2 bases from J, with 13 bases between. CDR3 in amino acids: CASSPSSQTYNEQFF. Here the CDR3 DNA reads TGTGCCAGCAGCCCCTCTAGTCAAACCTACAATGAGCAGTTCTTC.

The V call is TRBV5-1, the J call TRBJ2-7; 9 bases align to TRBD2. Germline V lookup: CDR1 SGHRS, CDR2 YFSETQ. The V gene end was trimmed by 3 bases and the J gene end by 12 bases; junction bases not matched to a gene: 19. This CDR3 region has 16 residues. DNA of the CDR3: TGCGCCAGCAGCTCAGACCCGGGACTAGCTCCTACGAAGGGGTACTTC. This encodes CASSSDPGLAPTKGYF.

This clone is labeled medium-sized. The chain has TRBV6-4 and TRBJ1-2; a weak D match, TRBD1 (5 bases). V was clipped by 3 bases and J by 8 bases, with 13 bases between them. Germline lookup yields CDR1 MRHNA and CDR2 SNTAGT. This CDR3 contains 13 residues. The CDR3 DNA sequence: TGTGCCAGCAGTGAGGGGCCAGAACAAGGCTACACCTTC. This codes for CASSEGPEQGYTF.